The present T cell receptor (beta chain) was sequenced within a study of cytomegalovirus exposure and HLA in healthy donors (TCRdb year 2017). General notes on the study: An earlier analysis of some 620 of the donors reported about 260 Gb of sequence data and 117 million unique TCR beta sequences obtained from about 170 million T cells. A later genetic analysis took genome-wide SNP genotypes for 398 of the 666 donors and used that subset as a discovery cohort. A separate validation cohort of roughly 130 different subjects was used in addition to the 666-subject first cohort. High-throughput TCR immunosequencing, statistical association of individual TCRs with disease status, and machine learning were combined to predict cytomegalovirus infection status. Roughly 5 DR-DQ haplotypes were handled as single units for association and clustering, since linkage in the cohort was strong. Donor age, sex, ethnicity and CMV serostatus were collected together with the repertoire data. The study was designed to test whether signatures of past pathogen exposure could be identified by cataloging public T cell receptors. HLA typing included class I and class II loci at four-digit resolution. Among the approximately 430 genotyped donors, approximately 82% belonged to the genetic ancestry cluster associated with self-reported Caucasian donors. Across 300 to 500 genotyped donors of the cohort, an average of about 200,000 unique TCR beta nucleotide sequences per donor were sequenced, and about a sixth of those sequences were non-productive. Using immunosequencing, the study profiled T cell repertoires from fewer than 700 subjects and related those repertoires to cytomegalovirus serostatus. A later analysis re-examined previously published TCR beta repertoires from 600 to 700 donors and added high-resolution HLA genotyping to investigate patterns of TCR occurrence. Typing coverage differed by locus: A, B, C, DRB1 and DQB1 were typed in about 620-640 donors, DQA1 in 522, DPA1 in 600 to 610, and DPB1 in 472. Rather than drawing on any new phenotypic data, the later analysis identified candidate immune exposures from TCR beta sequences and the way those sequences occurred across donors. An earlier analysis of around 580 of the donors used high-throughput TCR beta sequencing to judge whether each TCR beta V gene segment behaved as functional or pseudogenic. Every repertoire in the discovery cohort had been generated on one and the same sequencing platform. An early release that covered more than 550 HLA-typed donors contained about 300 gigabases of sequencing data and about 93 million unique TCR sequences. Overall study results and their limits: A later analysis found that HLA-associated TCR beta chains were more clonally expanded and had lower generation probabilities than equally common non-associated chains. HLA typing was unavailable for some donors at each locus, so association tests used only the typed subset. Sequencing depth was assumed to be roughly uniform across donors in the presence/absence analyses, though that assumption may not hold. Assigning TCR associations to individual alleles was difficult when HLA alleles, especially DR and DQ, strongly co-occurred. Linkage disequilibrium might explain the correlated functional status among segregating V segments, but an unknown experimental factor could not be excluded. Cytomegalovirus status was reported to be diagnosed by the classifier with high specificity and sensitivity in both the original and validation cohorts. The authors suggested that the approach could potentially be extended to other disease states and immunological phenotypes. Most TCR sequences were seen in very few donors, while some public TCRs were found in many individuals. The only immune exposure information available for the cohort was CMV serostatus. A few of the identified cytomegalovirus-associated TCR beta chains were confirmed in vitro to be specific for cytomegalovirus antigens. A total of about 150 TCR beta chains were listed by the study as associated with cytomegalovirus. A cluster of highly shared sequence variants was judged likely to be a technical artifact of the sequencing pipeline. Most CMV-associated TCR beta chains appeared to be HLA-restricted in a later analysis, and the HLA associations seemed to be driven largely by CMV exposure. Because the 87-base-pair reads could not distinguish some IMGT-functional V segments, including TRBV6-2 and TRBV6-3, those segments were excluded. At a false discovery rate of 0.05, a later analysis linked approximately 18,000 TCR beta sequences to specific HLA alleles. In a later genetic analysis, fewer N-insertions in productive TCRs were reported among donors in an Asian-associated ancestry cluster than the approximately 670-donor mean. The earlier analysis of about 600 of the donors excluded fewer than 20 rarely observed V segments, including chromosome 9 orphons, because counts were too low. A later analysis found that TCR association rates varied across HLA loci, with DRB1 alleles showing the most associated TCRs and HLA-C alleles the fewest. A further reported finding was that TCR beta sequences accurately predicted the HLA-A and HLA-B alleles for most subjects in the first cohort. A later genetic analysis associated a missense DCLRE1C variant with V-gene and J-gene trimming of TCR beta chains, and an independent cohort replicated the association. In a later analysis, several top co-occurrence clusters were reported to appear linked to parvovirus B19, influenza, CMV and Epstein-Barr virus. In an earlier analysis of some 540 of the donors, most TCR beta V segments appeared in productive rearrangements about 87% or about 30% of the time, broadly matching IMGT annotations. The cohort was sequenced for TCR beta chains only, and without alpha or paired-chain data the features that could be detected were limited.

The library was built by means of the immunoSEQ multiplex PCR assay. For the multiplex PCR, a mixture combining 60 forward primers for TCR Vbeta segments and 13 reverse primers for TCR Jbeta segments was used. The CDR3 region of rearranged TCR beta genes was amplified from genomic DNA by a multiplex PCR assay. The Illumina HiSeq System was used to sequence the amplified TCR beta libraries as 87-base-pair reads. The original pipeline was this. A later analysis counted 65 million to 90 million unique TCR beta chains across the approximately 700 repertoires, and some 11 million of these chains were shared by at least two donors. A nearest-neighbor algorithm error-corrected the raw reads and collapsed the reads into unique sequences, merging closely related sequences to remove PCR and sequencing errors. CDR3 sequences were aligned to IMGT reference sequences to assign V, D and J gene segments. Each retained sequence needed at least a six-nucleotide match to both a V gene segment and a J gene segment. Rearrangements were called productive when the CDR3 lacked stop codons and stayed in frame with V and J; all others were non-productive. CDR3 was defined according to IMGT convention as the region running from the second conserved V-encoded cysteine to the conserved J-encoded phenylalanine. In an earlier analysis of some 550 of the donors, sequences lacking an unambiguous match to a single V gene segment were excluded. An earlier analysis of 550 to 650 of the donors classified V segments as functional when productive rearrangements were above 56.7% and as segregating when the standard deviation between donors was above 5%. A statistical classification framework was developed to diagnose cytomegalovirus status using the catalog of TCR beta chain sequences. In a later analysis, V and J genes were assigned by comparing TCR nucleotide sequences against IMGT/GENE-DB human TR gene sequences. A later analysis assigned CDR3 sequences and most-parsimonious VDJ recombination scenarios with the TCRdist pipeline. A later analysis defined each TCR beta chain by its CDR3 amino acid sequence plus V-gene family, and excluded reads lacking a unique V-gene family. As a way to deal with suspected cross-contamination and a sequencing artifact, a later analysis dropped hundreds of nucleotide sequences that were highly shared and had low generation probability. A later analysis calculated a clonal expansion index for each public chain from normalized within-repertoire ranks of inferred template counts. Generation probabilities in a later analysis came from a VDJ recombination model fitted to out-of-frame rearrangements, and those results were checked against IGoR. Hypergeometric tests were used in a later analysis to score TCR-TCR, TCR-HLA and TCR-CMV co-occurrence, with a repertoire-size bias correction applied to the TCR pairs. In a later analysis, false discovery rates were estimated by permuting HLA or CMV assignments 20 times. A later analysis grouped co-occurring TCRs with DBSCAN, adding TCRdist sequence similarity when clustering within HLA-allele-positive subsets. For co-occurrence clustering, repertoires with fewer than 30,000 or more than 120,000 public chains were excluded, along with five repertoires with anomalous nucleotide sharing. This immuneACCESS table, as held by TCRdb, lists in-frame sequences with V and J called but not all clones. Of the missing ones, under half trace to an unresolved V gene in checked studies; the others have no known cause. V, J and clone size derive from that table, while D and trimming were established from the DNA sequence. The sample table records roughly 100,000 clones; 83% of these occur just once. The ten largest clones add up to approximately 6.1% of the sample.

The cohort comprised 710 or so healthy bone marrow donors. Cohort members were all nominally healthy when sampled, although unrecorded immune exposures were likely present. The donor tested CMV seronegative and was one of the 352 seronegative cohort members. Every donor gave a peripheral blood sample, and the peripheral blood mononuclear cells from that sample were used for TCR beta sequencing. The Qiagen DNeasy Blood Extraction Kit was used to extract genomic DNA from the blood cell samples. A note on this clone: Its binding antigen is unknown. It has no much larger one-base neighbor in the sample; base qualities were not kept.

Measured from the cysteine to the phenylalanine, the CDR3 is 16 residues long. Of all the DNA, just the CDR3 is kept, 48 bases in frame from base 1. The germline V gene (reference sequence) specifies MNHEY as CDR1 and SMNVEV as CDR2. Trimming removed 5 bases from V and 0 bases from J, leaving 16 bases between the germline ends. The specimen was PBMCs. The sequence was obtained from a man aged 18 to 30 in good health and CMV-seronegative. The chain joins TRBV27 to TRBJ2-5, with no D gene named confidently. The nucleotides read TGTGCCAGCAGTCCCTACGAGCTCAAGTACCAAGAGACCCAGTACTTC. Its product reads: CASSPYELKYQETQYF.